The 13 T cell receptor beta chains below were found in one sample sequenced in a study of monozygotic twins with cystic fibrosis (dated by TCRdb to 2020 to 2022). The receptor library was made with the immunoSEQ multiplex PCR assay. The source is immuneACCESS, and TCRdb retained only in-frame sequences with V and J called. Part of the clones is not carried over; for the studies checked, unresolved V genes explain less than half of this, and the remainder is unexplained. The sample table shows about 10,000 clones, and over 99% are seen once. Together, the top ten hold around 0.43% of the sample. Sequenced material: blood. Source of these receptors: a man between 18 and 29 years old with cystic fibrosis.

This rearrangement joins TRBV10-3 to TRBJ1-2; no clear D gene. Germline lookup yields CDR1 ENHRY and CDR2 SYGVKD. The CDR3 covers 19 residues. Trimming cost V 5 bases and J 0 bases, with 25 bases left between them. CDR3 in DNA: TGTGCCATCAGTCTCAACCTCCCCCAGATTTCCTCCTCTAACTATGGCTACACCTTC. It encodes CAISLNLPQISSSNYGYTF.

This chain links TRBV11-1 with TRBJ1-1; D remains unclear. Germline values: CDR1 SGHAT, CDR2 FQDESV (reference sequence). Deletions cut 1 base from V and 1 base from J, with 7 bases between. This CDR3 comprises 14 residues. The CDR3 bases are TGTGCCAGCAGCTTAGAAGGGTCGAACACTGAAGCTTTCTTT. Residues: CASSLEGSNTEAFF.

This clone was observed once. V and J are TRBV6-5 and TRBJ2-2; 9 bases fit TRBD2. Germline CDR1 MNHEY, CDR2 SVGAGI. This CDR3 spans 16 amino acids. Trimming took 0 bases from V and 1 from J; bases not matched to a gene: 0. The CDR3 DNA reads as TGTGCCAGCAGTTACTCAGCGGGGGGGAACACCGGGGAGCTGTTTTTT. Amino acids: CASSYSAGGNTGELFF.

This clone showed up just once. The genes are TRBV20-1 and TRBJ2-1; D unclear. CDR1 and CDR2 (germline): DFQATT, SNEGSKA (reference sequence). CDR3 length equals 11 residues. Trimming stripped 3 bases from V and 7 bases from J, with 7 bases between. CDR3 DNA: TGCAGTGCTAGGAAGACTAATGAGCAGTTCTTC. This gives the protein CSARKTNEQFF.

The rearrangement links TRBV5-4 to TRBJ2-7; 8 bases align to TRBD2. There are 15 residues in the CDR3. In germline, CDR1 is SGHNT, CDR2 YYREEE (reference sequence). V was pared by 6 bases and J by 3 bases, with 11 bases of the junction left unmatched. CDR3 coding DNA: TGTGCCAGCACTCATACGGGGCGGGAGGACTACGAGCAGTACTTC. It encodes CASTHTGREDYEQYF. Supplemented by reference TRBV5-4 and TRBJ2-7, the full variable domain reads ETGVTQSPTHLIKTRGQQVTLRCSSQSGHNTVSWYQQALGQGPQFIFQYYREEENGRGNFPPRFSGLQFPNYSSELNVNALELDDSALYLCASTHTGREDYEQYFGPGTRLTVT.

This chain joins TRBV19 and TRBJ1-6, with D unclear. The CDR3 consists of 13 residues. V lost 6 bases, J lost 5 bases, and 8 bases lay in between. Germline V gene data show CDR1 as LNHDA and CDR2 as SQIVND (reference sequence). The CDR3 loop reads CASRGHDNSPLHF. DNA for the CDR3: TGTGCCAGTAGAGGCCACGATAATTCACCCCTCCACTTT.

This clone came up once. This sequence joins TRBV27 and TRBJ2-7, with 7 bases identical to TRBD1. V was pared by 3 bases and J by 2 bases, with 7 bases of the junction left unmatched. This CDR3 region has 15 residues. Germline CDR1 and CDR2: MNHEY and SMNVEV (reference sequence). This CDR3 is CASSFKGATPYEQYF. Written as DNA, the CDR3 is TGTGCCAGCAGTTTTAAGGGGGCGACCCCCTACGAGCAGTACTTC.

This chain uses TRBV4-2 with TRBJ2-7; 9 nucleotides match TRBD1. The CDR3 length is 15 residues. After removal of 4 bases from V and 5 bases from J, the junction contained 9 bases not matched to a gene. Germline V gene sequence: CDR1 LGHNA, CDR2 YNFKEQ. The CDR3, as DNA: TGTGCCAGCAGCCTAACCACCACAGGGGGCAACGAGCAGTACTTC. Residues: CASSLTTTGGNEQYF.

The CDR3 reads CASSLKAPSGFQETQYF. The CDR3 nucleotides read TGTGCCAGCAGCTTGAAGGCGCCTAGCGGGTTTCAAGAGACCCAGTACTTC. This rearrangement joins TRBV5-6 to TRBJ2-5; 8 bases line up with TRBD2. CDR1 is SGHDT, CDR2 YYEEEE, per germline. This CDR3 comprises 17 residues. The J segment lost 2 bases and the V segment lost 1 base, leaving 10 bases of the junction unmatched.

This chain joins TRBV19 and TRBJ2-1; the D is unclear. Per the germline V gene, CDR1 is LNHDA and CDR2 is SQIVND (reference sequence). Trimming shortened V by 5 bases and J by 0 bases, and 8 bases separated the two germline ends. CDR3 length: 14 residues. The CDR3 loop reads CASSAESSYNEQFF. CDR3 nucleotides: TGTGCCAGTAGTGCAGAGAGCTCCTACAATGAGCAGTTCTTC.

In its sample, this clone was seen once. The rearrangement uses TRBV10-3 and TRBJ2-5, with 10 positions matching TRBD2. CDR3 length: 15 amino acids. Germline V lookup: CDR1 ENHRY, CDR2 SYGVKD. Trimming cost V 3 bases and J 5 bases; bases outside gene matches: 6. The CDR3 reads CAISESGGAGETQYF. The CDR3 coding sequence is TGTGCCATCAGTGAAAGCGGGGGGGCCGGCGAGACCCAGTACTTC.

The gene calls are TRBV5-4 and TRBJ2-5; possible D gene TRBD2, 5 bases. The V and J ends lost 2 bases and 5 bases respectively, with 10 bases between them. The CDR3 is 13 amino acids. Germline CDR1 SGHNT, CDR2 YYREEE (reference sequence). This CDR3 is CASSFAGEETQYF. CDR3 sequence (DNA): TGTGCCAGCAGCTTCGCCGGGGAGGAGACCCAGTACTTC.

This clone came up once. This chain links TRBV29-1 with TRBJ2-5; D not resolved. The J call could be wrong; TRBJ2-7 is a better fit for the DNA end. The CDR3 extends over 12 amino acids. CDR1 and CDR2 (germline): SQVTM, ANQGSEA. The CDR3 bases are TGCAGCGTTGATGGCGGATCCTACGAGCAGTACTTC. Protein: CSVDGGSYEQYF.